Given below is one TCR beta chain in context. This specimen belongs to a study of PD-1 blockade in mismatch repair-deficient tumors. This CDR3 has 17 amino acids. Germline V lookup: CDR1 SGHNT, CDR2 YENEEA. V lost 0 bases, J lost 5 bases, and 7 bases stayed unmatched. Using immunoSEQ multiplex PCR, the repertoire was profiled, and TCRdb retains in-frame clones only, with some absent. The table lists tens of thousands of clones, around four fifths of them singletons, with 4.5% to 7% in the top ten. The sequences come from peripheral blood, collected 2 weeks after starting pembrolizumab. The source is an adult with mismatch repair-deficient cancer. The V and J genes are TRBV11-3 and TRBJ2-7, with 13 bases matching TRBD2. Written as DNA, the CDR3 is TGTGCCAGCAGCTTAGAGGGGACTAGCGGGAATAGGAACGAGCAGTACTTC. It specifies CASSLEGTSGNRNEQYF.